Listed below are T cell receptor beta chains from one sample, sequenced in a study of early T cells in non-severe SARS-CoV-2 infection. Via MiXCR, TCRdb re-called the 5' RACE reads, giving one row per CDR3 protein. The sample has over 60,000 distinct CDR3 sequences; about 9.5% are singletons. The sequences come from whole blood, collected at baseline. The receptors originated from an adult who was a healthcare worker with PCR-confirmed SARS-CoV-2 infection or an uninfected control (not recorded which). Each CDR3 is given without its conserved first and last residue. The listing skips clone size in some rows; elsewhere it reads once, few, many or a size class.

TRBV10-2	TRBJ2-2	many	ASTRTSGGPSNTGELF
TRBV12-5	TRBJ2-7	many	ASGFPLRGPSYEQY
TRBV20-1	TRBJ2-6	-	SARLAGQYGANVLT
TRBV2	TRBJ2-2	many	ASLTDRNTGELF
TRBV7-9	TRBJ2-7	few	ASSPPFPTEQY
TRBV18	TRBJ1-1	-	ASSPSREGIAF
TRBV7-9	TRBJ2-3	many	ASSLRFQVGDTQY
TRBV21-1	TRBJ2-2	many	ASSMGGRIPTGELF
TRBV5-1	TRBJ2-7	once	ASSLGPEIRGTREQY
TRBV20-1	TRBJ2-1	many	SAPTSSYNEQF
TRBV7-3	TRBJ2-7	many	ASSPQGSSYEQY
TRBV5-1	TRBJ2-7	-	ASSPEGRDYEQY
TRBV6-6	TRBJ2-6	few	ASLSGSGANVLT
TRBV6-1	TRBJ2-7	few	ASSELRGVSYEQY
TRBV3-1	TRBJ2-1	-	ASSKAGTYNEQF
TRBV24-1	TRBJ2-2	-	ATSDSWVPGELF
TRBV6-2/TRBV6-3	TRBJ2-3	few	ASSKPGLAASTDTQY
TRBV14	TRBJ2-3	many	ASSPDRGTQY
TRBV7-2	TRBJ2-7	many	ASSLSASPTGYEQY
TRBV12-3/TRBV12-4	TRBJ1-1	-	ASRPRPGRMNTEAF
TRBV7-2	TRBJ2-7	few	ASSPKPSGAYEQY
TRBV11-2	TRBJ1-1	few	ASSLVRDTPTRDTEAF
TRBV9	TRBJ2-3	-	ASSPISGGFTDTQY
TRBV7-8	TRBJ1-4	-	ASSFGYEKLF
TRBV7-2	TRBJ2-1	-	ASARLRGPEQF
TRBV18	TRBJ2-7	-	ASSGGQGVSYEQY
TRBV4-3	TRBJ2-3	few	ASSQDYWDTQY
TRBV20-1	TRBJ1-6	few	SASVARGESPLH
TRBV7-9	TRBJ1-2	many	ASSLGSGYT
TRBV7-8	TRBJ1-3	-	ASSSGQGASGNTIY
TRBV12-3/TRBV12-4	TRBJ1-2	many	ASSLLVQGFNGYT
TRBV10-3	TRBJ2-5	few	ATTGGTLETQY
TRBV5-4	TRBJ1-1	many	ASSPAVRVGTEAF
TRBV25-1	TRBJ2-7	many	ASSRGLRNEQY
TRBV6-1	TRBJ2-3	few	ASSGLAGYTDTQY
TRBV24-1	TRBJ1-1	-	ATRPGTSNTEAF
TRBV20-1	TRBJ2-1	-	SARVRGGFSYNEQF
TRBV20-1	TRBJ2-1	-	SASNQRSNEQF
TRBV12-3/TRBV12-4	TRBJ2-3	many	ASSFSPSTDTQY
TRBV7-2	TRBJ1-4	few	ASSLGGEIEKLF
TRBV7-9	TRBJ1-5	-	ASSTDSQPQH
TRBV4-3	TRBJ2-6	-	ASSQDHGANVLT
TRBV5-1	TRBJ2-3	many	ASSPASGGWTDTQY
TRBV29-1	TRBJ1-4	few	SARGPDNEKLF
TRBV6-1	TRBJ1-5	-	ASSEAVGIQPQH
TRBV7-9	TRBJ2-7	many	ASSSSPTGNEQY
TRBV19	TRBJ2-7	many	ASSTGDRWHEQY
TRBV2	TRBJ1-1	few	ASKGGDGSEAF
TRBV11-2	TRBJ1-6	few	ASSLYNSPLH
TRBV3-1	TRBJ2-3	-	ASSPPGRGGVITQY
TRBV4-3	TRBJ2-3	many	ASSQVPGESTDTQY
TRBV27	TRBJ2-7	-	ASSLRAVGEQY
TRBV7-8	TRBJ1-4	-	ASSPNRLGSLATNEKLF
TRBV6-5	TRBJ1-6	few	ASTWTGGNSPLH
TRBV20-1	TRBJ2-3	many	SARPGTGVVDTQY
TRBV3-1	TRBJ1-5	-	ASSQAGLGQPQH
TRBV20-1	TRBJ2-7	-	SARGTSYEQY
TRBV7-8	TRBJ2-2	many	ASSHRVMDTGELF
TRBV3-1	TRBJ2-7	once	ASSRYTTEYEQY
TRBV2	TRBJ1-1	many	ASSIGTGKAF